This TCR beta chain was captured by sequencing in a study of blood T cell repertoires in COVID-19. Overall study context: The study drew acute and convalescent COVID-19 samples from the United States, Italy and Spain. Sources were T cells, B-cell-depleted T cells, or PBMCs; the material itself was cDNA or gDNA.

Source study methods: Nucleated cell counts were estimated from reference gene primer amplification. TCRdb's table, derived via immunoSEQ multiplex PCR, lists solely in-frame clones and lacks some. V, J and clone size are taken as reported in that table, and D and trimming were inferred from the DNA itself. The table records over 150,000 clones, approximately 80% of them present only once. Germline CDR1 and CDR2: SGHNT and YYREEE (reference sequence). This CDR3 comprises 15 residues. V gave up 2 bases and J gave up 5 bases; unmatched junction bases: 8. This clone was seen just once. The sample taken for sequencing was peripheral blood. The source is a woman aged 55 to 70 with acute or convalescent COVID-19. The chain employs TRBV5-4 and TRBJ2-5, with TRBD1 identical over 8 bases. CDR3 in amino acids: CASSFRGQGRETQYF. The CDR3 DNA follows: TGTGCCAGCAGCTTCAGGGGGCAAGGGCGTGAGACCCAGTACTTC.